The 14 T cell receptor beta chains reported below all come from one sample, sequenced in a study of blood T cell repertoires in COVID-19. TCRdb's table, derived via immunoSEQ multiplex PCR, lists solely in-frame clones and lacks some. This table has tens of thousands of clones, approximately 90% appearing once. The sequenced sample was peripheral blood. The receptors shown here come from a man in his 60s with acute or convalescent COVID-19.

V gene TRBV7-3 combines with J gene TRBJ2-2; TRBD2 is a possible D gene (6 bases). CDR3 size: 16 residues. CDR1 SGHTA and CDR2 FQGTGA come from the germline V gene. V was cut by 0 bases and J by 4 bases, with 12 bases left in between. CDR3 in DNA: TGTGCCAGCAGCTTAACAGGAGGGCCGGGCACCGGGGAGCTGTTTTTT. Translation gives CASSLTGGPGTGELFF.

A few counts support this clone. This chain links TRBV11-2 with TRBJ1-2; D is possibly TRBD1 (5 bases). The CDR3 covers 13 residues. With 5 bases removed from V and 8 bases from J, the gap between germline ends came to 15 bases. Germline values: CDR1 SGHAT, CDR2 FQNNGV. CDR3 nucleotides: TGTGCCAGCAGCCCCGGTGGGGGGGTAGGCTACACCTTC. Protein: CASSPGGGVGYTF.

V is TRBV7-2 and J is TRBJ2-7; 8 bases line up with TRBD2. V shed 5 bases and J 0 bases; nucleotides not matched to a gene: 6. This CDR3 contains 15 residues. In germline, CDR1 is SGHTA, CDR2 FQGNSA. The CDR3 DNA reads TGTGCCAGCAGCAATAGCGGGGCCAGCTCCTACGAGCAGTACTTC. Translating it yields CASSNSGASSYEQYF.

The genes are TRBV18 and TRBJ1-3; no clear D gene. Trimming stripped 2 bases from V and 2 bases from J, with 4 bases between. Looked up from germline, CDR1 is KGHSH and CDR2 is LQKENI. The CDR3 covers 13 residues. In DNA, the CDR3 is TGTGCCAGCTCACCAGGGCCTGGAAACACCATATATTTT. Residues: CASSPGPGNTIYF. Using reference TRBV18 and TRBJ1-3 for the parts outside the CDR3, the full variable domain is NAGVMQNPRHLVRRRGQEARLRCSPMKGHSHVYWYRQLPEEGLKFMVYLQKENIIDESGMPKERFSAEFPKEGPSILRIQQVVRGDSAAYFCASSPGPGNTIYFGEGSWLTVV.

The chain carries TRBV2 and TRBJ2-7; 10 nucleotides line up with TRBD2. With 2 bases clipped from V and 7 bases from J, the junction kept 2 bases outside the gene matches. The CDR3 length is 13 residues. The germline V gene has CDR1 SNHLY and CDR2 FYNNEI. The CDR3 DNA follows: TGTGCCAGCAGTGAACTAGCGGGAGCTGAGCAGTACTTC. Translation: CASSELAGAEQYF.

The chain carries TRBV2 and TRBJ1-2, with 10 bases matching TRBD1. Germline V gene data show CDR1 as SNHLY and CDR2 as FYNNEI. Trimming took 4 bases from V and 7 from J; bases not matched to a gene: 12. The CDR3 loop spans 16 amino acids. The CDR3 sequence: CASSADRGMSRIGYTF. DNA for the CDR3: TGTGCCAGCAGTGCGGACAGGGGGATGTCTAGAATTGGCTACACCTTC.

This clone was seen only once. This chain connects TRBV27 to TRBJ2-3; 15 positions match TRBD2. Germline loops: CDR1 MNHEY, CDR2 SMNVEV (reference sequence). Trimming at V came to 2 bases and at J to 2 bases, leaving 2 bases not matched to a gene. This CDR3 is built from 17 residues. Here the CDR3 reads CASSLGLAGGFTDTQYF. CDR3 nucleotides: TGTGCCAGCAGTTTAGGACTAGCGGGAGGGTTCACAGATACGCAGTATTTT.

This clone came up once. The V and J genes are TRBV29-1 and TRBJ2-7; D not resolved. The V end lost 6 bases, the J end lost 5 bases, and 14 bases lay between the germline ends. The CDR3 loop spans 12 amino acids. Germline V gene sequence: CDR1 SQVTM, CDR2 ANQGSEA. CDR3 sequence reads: CSVSEVPDEQYF. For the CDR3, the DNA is TGCAGCGTGAGTGAAGTTCCGGACGAGCAGTACTTC.

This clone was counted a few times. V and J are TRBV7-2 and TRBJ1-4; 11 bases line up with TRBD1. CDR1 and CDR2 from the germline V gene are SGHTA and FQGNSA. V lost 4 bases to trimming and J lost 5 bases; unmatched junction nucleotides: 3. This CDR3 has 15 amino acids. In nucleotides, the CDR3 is TGTGCCAGCAGCTCGGACAGGGGGCGGAATGAAAAACTGTTTTTT. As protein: CASSSDRGRNEKLFF.

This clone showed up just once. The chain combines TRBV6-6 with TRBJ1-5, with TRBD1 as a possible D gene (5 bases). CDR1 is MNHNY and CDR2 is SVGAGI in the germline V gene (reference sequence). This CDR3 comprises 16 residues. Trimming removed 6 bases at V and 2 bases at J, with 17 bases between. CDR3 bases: TGTGCCAGCAGAAATGGATTGACAGAGGGCAATCAGCCCCAGCATTTT. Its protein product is CASRNGLTEGNQPQHF.

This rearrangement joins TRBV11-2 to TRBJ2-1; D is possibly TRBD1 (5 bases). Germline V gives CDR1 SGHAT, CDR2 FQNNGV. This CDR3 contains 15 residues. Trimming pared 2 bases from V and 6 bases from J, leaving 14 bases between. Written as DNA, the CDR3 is TGTGCCAGCAGCTTAATCAGGGCCTCTAGCAATGAGCAGTTCTTC. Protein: CASSLIRASSNEQFF.

CDR3 DNA sequence: TGTGCCAGCAGGGACTGGGTTAGTGATAAGCAGTTCTTC. Protein product: CASRDWVSDKQFF. The rearrangement links TRBV27 to TRBJ2-1; tentatively, D is TRBD2 (5 bases). CDR1 and CDR2 from the germline V gene are MNHEY and SMNVEV (reference sequence). The CDR3 extends over 13 amino acids. V shed 6 bases and J shed 11 bases, with 17 bases lying between them.

The CDR3 coding sequence is TGTGCCAGCAGCCTACGGGTGAACACCGGGGAGCTGTTTTTT. This sequence encodes CASSLRVNTGELFF. This chain uses TRBV6-5 with TRBJ2-2; D remains ambiguous. Deletions cut 6 bases from V and 1 base from J, with 9 bases between. Germline V CDR1 and CDR2: MNHEY, SVGAGI. This CDR3 is 14 amino acids long.

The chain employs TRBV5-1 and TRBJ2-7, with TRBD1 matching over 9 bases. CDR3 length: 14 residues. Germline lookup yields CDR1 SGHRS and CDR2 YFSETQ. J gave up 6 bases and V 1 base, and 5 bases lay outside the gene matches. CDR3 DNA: TGCGCCAGCAGCTTGTATGGGACAGGGACCGAGCAGTACTTC. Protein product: CASSLYGTGTEQYF. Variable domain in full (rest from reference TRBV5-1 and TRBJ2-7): KAGVTQTPRYLIKTRGQQVTLSCSPISGHRSVSWYQQTPGQGLQFLFEYFSETQRNKGNFPGRFSGRQFSNSRSEMNVSTLELGDSALYLCASSLYGTGTEQYFGPGTRLTVT.